Given below is one T cell receptor beta chain in context. Its specificity is not known. The junction departs from the called germline gene at one end, perhaps through a read error. Time point given: persistent/refractory GD, antithyroid drugs over 5 years with positive TRAb. PBMC RNA served as the TCR library source. From germline, CDR1 is LNHDA and CDR2 SQIVND (reference sequence). The CDR3 runs to 15 residues. With iRepertoire HTBI primers and Arm-PCR of CDR3 regions, TCR beta libraries were built. Via MiXCR, TCRdb re-called the multiplex PCR reads, giving one row per CDR3 protein. The sample comprises around 400,000 distinct CDR3 sequences, around 23% of which are singletons, and roughly an eighth rests with the top ten. This record belongs to a study of regulatory T cells in long-lasting Graves disease. Looking at the study overall: Patients with persistent Graves' disease had over 5 years of antithyroid drugs and persistent TSH receptor antibodies. Study conclusions and caveats: Persistent Graves' patients showed reduced TCR diversity versus newly diagnosed patients.

The specimen comprised peripheral blood mononuclear cells (PBMCs), sampled when the disease was refractory, from a patient treated with antithyroid drugs. This sequence joins TRBV19 and TRBJ2-2; 8 positions agree with TRBD1. This receptor was identified in a female donor with Graves disease. CDR3 nucleotide sequence: TGTGCCGGTAGTCCAGGGACAGGGAACACCGGGGAGCTGTTTTTT. Its protein product is CAGSPGTGNTGELFF.